Listed here are 32 T cell receptor beta chains from one sample, sequenced in a study of T cells in Graves' hyperthyroidism and ophthalmopathy. Researchers amplified the TCR beta CDR3 regions from RNA transcripts. A first-round RT-PCR of the TCR CDR3 used the HTBI primer set. MiXCR, applied by TCRdb to the multiplex PCR reads, yields one record per CDR3 protein. The repertoire has about 420,000 distinct CDR3 sequences, around 15% of them found once; the top ten carry around 5.3%. The sequenced sample was blood. All receptors derive from a woman between 18 and 29 years old with Graves' hyperthyroidism.

A few counts support this clonotype. V gene TRBV19 combines with J gene TRBJ2-1; D ambiguous. V lost 7 bases and J 8 bases, leaving 9 bases between the germline ends. The CDR3 totals 11 residues. From germline, CDR1 is LNHDA and CDR2 SQIVND (reference sequence). CDR3 nucleotide sequence: TGTGCCAGTACGAAGTCGTATGAGCAGTTCTTC. Translated: CASTKSYEQFF.

This clonotype appeared many times. The V and J genes are TRBV12-3 or TRBV12-4 and TRBJ2-7; D is possibly TRBD1 (6 bases). The V end was cut by 4 bases, the J end by 6 bases, with 10 bases between. The CDR3 extends over 12 amino acids. CDR3 sequence reads: CASSWTVSEQYF. For the CDR3, the DNA is TGTGCCAGCAGTTGGACAGTAAGCGAGCAGTACTTC.

The rearrangement uses TRBV20-1 and TRBJ1-2, with D possibly TRBD1 on 5 matching bases. Trimming took off 5 bases at V and 3 bases at J, with 13 bases between the two ends. The germline V gene has CDR1 DFQATT and CDR2 SNEGSKA (reference sequence). The CDR3 has 13 residues. CDR3 DNA: TGCAGTGCTTGGGGGGGAAGGGACTATGGCTACACCTTC. Its translation is CSAWGGRDYGYTF.

This clonotype appeared a few times. This may stem from a read error, because a much larger clone lies one nucleotide away. The chain carries TRBV7-2 and TRBJ2-1; tentative D call: TRBD2 (6 bases). Germline CDR1 SGHTA, CDR2 FQGNSA. This CDR3 is built from 15 residues. DNA for the CDR3: TGTGCCGGCAGCCCCCCTAGCGCCACCTACAATGAGCAGTTCTTC. This codes for CAGSPPSATYNEQFF.

This clonotype was detected ten times or more. This chain joins TRBV2 and TRBJ1-2; perhaps TRBD1 as D (5 bases). CDR1 is SNHLY and CDR2 is FYNNEI in the germline V gene. This CDR3 region has 12 residues. V lost 6 bases to trimming and J lost 7 bases, with 12 bases between them. CDR3 sequence reads: CASRVQEFGYTF. The CDR3 bases are TGTGCCAGCAGGGTACAGGAGTTTGGCTACACCTTC.

A remark on this clonotype: This may be a read error, as it is one base from a much larger clone. V usage is TRBV6-1 and J usage is TRBJ2-1; D remains unclear. The J call may be in error: the DNA end matches TRBJ2-7 better. CDR1 and CDR2 from the germline V gene are MNHNS and SASEGT. The CDR3 contains 15 residues. The DNA of the CDR3 is TGTGCCAGCAGTGAAGGTCCAGCTTCCTACAATGAGCAGTACTTC. It translates to CASSEGPASYNEQYF.

The rearrangement uses TRBV29-1 and TRBJ2-5; D unclear. CDR1 and CDR2 (germline): SQVTM, ANQGSEA. Trimming left V 8 bases short and J 0 bases short, with 10 bases between. CDR3 size: 12 residues. The CDR3 sequence is CSISTDQETQYF. The CDR3 nucleotides read TGCAGCATTTCGACCGACCAAGAGACCCAGTACTTC.

This clonotype has at least ten counts. The chain recombines TRBV13 with TRBJ2-1; 11 positions match TRBD2. The CDR3 runs 15 residues. Trimming cost V 5 bases and J 3 bases; bases outside gene matches: 3. CDR1 and CDR2 from the germline V gene are PRHDT and FYEKMQ (reference sequence). Here the CDR3 reads CASSMGTSGYNEQFF. The DNA of the CDR3 is TGTGCCAGCAGCATGGGGACTAGCGGCTACAATGAGCAGTTCTTC.

This clonotype was detected many times. The genes are TRBV28 and TRBJ1-1; TRBD1 matches 11 bases. J lost 5 bases, V lost 3 bases, and 5 bases had no gene match. This CDR3 contains 15 residues. Per germline, CDR1 MDHEN and CDR2 SYDVKM. The CDR3 sequence: CASSLDRGLDTEAFF. CDR3 coding DNA: TGTGCCAGCAGTTTGGACAGGGGGCTGGATACTGAAGCTTTCTTT.

V gene TRBV5-1 combines with J gene TRBJ2-7; 9 nucleotides match TRBD1. The V segment lost 4 bases and the J segment 2 bases; nucleotides outside the gene matches: 4. The V gene's germline CDR1 is SGHRS and CDR2 YFSETQ. The CDR3 length is 14 residues. The DNA of the CDR3 is TGCGCCAGCAGCATCAGACAGGGGGCCTACGAGCAGTACTTC. This encodes CASSIRQGAYEQYF.

V usage is TRBV28 and J usage is TRBJ2-5; 9 nucleotides match TRBD2. The V gene end was trimmed by 3 bases and the J gene end by 7 bases; junction bases not matched to a gene: 3. This CDR3 contains 13 residues. Germline CDR1 reads MDHEN; CDR2 reads SYDVKM. DNA of the CDR3: TGTGCCAGCAGTTTGGGACTAGCTTCGACCCAGTACTTC. This codes for CASSLGLASTQYF.

This clonotype has a handful of counts. The chain has TRBV27 and TRBJ1-1, with 8 bases identical to TRBD1. The CDR3 runs 16 residues. Trimming cost V 6 bases and J 5 bases; bases outside gene matches: 14. The germline gives CDR1 MNHEY, CDR2 SMNVEV (reference sequence). In nucleotides, the CDR3 is TGTGCCAGCAGGTCCCCCTCCAGGGGGCTGGGGACTGAAGCTTTCTTT. Protein product: CASRSPSRGLGTEAFF.

The chain links TRBV28 to TRBJ2-1; 16 bases map to TRBD2. The CDR3 spans 16 residues. The junction had 6 bases not matched to a gene; V was cut back by 6 bases and J by 7 bases. The germline V gene has CDR1 MDHEN and CDR2 SYDVKM. The CDR3 DNA sequence: TGTGCCAGCAGCGGGACTAGCGGGAGGGCCAAAAATGAGCAGTTCTTC. Its protein is CASSGTSGRAKNEQFF.

In its sample, this clonotype was seen many times. The rearrangement uses TRBV10-3 and TRBJ1-2; TRBD1 is a possible D gene (6 bases). This CDR3 comprises 15 residues. The ends were cut back, 7 bases at V and 7 bases at J, with 22 bases in the middle. CDR1 and CDR2 from the germline V gene are ENHRY and SYGVKD. CDR3 DNA sequence: TGTGCCATCACTAGGACAGAGAATAGTGCTAGTGGCTACACCTTC. It translates to CAITRTENSASGYTF.

This clonotype was seen ten or more times. The chain uses TRBV20-1 and TRBJ2-1; D is undetermined. The V and J ends lost 3 bases and 5 bases respectively, with 5 bases between them. The CDR3 runs to 11 residues. Germline V lookup: CDR1 DFQATT, CDR2 SNEGSKA (reference sequence). This CDR3 reads CSASHNNEQFF. For the CDR3, the DNA is TGCAGTGCTAGTCATAACAATGAGCAGTTCTTC.

There are many counts of this clonotype. The chain combines TRBV30 with TRBJ2-7, with D uncertain. Germline V CDR1 and CDR2: GTSNPN, SVGIG (reference sequence). Trimming shortened V by 3 bases and J by 2 bases, and 5 bases separated the two germline ends. The CDR3 runs 11 residues. DNA for the CDR3: TGTGCCTGGAGCGACACCTACGAGCAGTACTTC. This codes for CAWSDTYEQYF.

Only a few counts were recorded for this clonotype. The rearrangement links TRBV5-6 to TRBJ1-2; no clear D. The length of the CDR3 is 15 residues. Germline V gene lookup returns CDR1 SGHDT and CDR2 YYEEEE. The V end lost 6 bases, the J end lost 5 bases, and 20 bases lay between the germline ends. DNA of the CDR3: TGTGCCAGCACCCCATTGGTAGGGTCTGCGTATGGCTACACCTTC. Translation: CASTPLVGSAYGYTF.

Ten or more counts support this clonotype. The V and J genes are TRBV6-2 or TRBV6-3 and TRBJ1-1; 7 bases align to TRBD1. The germline CDR1 and CDR2 sequences are MNHEY and SVGEGT. V was pared by 7 bases and J by 4 bases, with 0 bases of the junction left unmatched. This CDR3 has 11 residues. CDR3 DNA sequence: TGTGCCAGCAACAGGGGCACTGAAGCTTTCTTT. Amino acid sequence: CASNRGTEAFF.

This clonotype was seen more than once but under ten times. The chain uses TRBV9 and TRBJ1-1; D is unresolved. This CDR3 region has 15 residues. The germline V gene has CDR1 SGDLS and CDR2 YYNGEE. V was trimmed by 0 bases and J by 0 bases, leaving 9 bases between them. The CDR3 is CASSVGQRVNTEAFF. CDR3 DNA: TGTGCCAGCAGCGTAGGGCAGAGAGTGAACACTGAAGCTTTCTTT.

This clonotype was recorded a few times. DNA of the CDR3: TGTGCCAGCAGTTACGATATCGGGGCGCGTCAGCCCCAGCATTTT. This encodes CASSYDIGARQPQHF. The chain employs TRBV6-9 and TRBJ1-5, with D possibly TRBD1 on 5 matching bases. V was cut by 3 bases and J by 6 bases, with 15 bases left in between. The CDR3 extends over 15 amino acids. Germline loops: CDR1 MNHGY, CDR2 SVAAGI.

The V call is TRBV27, the J call TRBJ2-1; 8 bases align to TRBD2. Trimming removed 6 bases from V and 9 bases from J; junction bases left unmatched: 4. The CDR3 is 12 residues long. Germline CDR1 and CDR2: MNHEY and SMNVEV (reference sequence). DNA for the CDR3: TGTGCCAGCAGCGCTCTAGCGGGTGAGCAGTTCTTC. It yields the protein CASSALAGEQFF.

The genes are TRBV6-5 and TRBJ2-1, with a weak D call TRBD2 (6 bases). V lost 2 bases and J lost 2, with 7 bases in between. CDR3 size: 14 residues. Germline V lookup: CDR1 MNHEY, CDR2 SVGAGI. DNA for the CDR3: TGTGCCAGCAGTTACGGGGGGACCTACAATGAGCAGTTCTTC. Its protein is CASSYGGTYNEQFF.

This clonotype occurred many times. As DNA, the CDR3 is TGTGCCAGCAGTGAGACTCCAGGGGCCGAGCAGTACTTC. Protein: CASSETPGAEQYF. The chain links TRBV6-1 to TRBJ2-7, with D maybe TRBD1 (6 bases). Germline CDR1 is MNHNS and CDR2 is SASEGT. Trimming cost V 3 bases and J 6 bases, with 12 bases left between them. The CDR3 loop spans 13 amino acids.

This clonotype was recorded many times. J is TRBJ2-7 and V is TRBV11-2; D possibly uses TRBD1 or TRBD2 (5 bases each). Trimming removed 5 bases at V and 0 bases at J, with 26 bases between. Per the germline V gene, CDR1 is SGHAT and CDR2 is FQNNGV. This CDR3 contains 19 residues. CDR3 amino acids: CASSTNPPGTTHFSYEQYF. The CDR3 DNA reads as TGTGCCAGCAGCACAAATCCCCCCGGGACGACCCATTTCTCCTACGAGCAGTACTTC.

The CDR3: CASSPTLSDTEAFF. In nucleotides, the CDR3 is TGTGCCAGCAGCCCGACTTTAAGCGACACTGAAGCTTTCTTT. V gene TRBV28 combines with J gene TRBJ1-1; D is ambiguous. Trimming removed 6 bases at V and 3 bases at J, with 14 bases between. The CDR3 extends over 14 amino acids. Per the germline V gene, CDR1 is MDHEN and CDR2 is SYDVKM. Based on the CDR3 plus reference TRBV28 and TRBJ1-1, the full variable domain is DVKVTQSSRYLVKRTGEKVFLECVQDMDHENMFWYRQDPGLGLRLIYFSYDVKMKEKGDIPEGYSVSREKKERFSLILESASTNQTSMYLCASSPTLSDTEAFFGQGTRLTVV.

This clonotype was detected ten times or more. V is TRBV6-2 or TRBV6-3 and J is TRBJ1-2; 7 nucleotides agree with TRBD1. The CDR3 consists of 12 residues. V dropped 6 bases and J dropped 6; count of bases not matched to a gene: 4. The germline CDR1 and CDR2 sequences are MNHEY and SVGEGT. CDR3 DNA: TGTGCCAGCAGAACAGGGGCAGATGGCTACACCTTC. As protein: CASRTGADGYTF.

This rearrangement joins TRBV29-1 to TRBJ2-7, with 10 nucleotides matching TRBD2. This CDR3 region has 15 residues. Germline V gene sequence: CDR1 SQVTM, CDR2 ANQGSEA. V shed 7 bases, J shed 0 bases, and the junction held 9 bases outside the gene matches. CDR3 region: CSAEGEREGSYEQYF. CDR3 DNA sequence: TGCAGCGCCGAGGGCGAGCGGGAGGGCTCCTACGAGCAGTACTTC.

This clonotype was seen ten or more times. The chain uses TRBV7-2 and TRBJ2-1, with no clear D. Germline V gene sequence: CDR1 SGHTA, CDR2 FQGNSA. V lost 5 bases and J lost 3, with 17 bases in between. There are 16 residues in the CDR3. The CDR3 bases are TGTGCCAGCAGCCTTTCGGCAGATGGGCACTACAATGAGCAGTTCTTC. It yields the protein CASSLSADGHYNEQFF.

This clonotype was observed at least ten times. The chain links TRBV6-1 to TRBJ2-3; 11 bases match TRBD2. Germline V gene lookup returns CDR1 MNHNS and CDR2 SASEGT. The V and J ends lost 2 bases and 4 bases, in that order; junction bases with no gene match: 5. The CDR3 is 16 residues long. CDR3 DNA sequence: TGTGCCAGCAGTGAAATAGCGGGAGGGCGTTCAGATACGCAGTATTTT. This codes for CASSEIAGGRSDTQYF.

V usage is TRBV6-2 or TRBV6-3 and J usage is TRBJ1-5; the D is unclear. V lost 9 bases to trimming and J lost 6 bases, with 6 bases between them. Germline lookup yields CDR1 MNHEY and CDR2 SVGEGT. The CDR3 loop spans 10 amino acids. The CDR3 spells CARRRQPQHF. The CDR3 nucleotides are TGTGCCAGAAGACGTCAGCCCCAGCATTTT.

Ten or more counts support this clonotype. The rearrangement joins TRBV27 to TRBJ2-7; 8 positions match TRBD1. CDR1 and CDR2 from the germline V gene are MNHEY and SMNVEV (reference sequence). V was clipped by 7 bases and J by 5 bases; unmatched bases: 13. This CDR3 contains 15 residues. The DNA for the CDR3 is TGTGCCAGCATGTACCAAAGGACAGGGACTCACGAGCAGTACTTC. Translating gives CASMYQRTGTHEQYF.

Comment on this clonotype: A read error is likely, as this CDR3 ends without the conserved phenylalanine or tryptophan. The chain is built from TRBV18 and TRBJ2-7; tentatively, D is TRBD1 (6 bases). The CDR3 loop spans 16 amino acids. Trimming pared 4 bases from V and 0 bases from J, leaving 16 bases between. CDR1 and CDR2 from the germline V gene are KGHSH and LQKENI. The CDR3 region has the DNA TGTGCCAGCTCACTCCGGCTACAGGGCCACTCCTACGAGCAGTACCTC. It encodes CASSLRLQGHSYEQYL.